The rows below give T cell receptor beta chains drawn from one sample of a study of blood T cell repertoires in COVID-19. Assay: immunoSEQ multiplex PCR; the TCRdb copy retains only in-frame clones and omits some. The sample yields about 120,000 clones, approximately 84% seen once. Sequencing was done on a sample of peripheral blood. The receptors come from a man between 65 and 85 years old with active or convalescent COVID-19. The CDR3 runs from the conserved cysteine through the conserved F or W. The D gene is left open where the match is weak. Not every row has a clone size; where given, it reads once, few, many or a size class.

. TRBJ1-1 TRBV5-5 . TGTGCCAGCAGCTTGGGGACTTCGAACACTGAAGCTTTCTTT CASSLGTSNTEAFF
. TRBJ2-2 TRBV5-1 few TGCGCCAGCAGAGAGGGGGGTGCGGGAGCGACCGGGGAGCTGTTTTTT CASREGGAGATGELFF
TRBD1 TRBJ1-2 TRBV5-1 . TGCGCCAGCAGCTGGGGGACAGGGGGCCATGGCTACACCTTC CASSWGTGGHGYTF
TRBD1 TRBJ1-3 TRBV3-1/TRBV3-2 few TGTGCCAGCAGCCCGACAGGGGTCCCTGGAAACACCATATATTTT CASSPTGVPGNTIYF
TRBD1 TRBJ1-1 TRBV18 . TGTGCCAGCTCACCGGGACAGAGGGGGAACACTGAAGCTTTCTTT CASSPGQRGNTEAFF
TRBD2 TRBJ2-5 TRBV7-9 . TGTGCCAGCAGCTTAGGGCTAGCGGGAGGTCAAGAGACCCAGTACTTC CASSLGLAGGQETQYF
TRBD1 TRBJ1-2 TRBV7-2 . TGTGCCAGCAGCTTACCCCCGGGACAGGGAGCCTATGGCTACACCTTC CASSLPPGQGAYGYTF
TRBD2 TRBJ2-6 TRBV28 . TGTGCCAGCAGTCCAGTTAAGGGAGGGGCCCGCGTCCTGACTTTC CASSPVKGGARVLTF
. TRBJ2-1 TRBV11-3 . TGTGCCAGCAGCGGTGACAGAATATTATACAATGAGCAGTTCTTC CASSGDRILYNEQFF
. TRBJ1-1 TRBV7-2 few TGTGCCAGCAGCTTAGCCGACAGACTGAACACTGAAGCTTTCTTT CASSLADRLNTEAFF
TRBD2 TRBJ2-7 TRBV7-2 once TGTGCCAGCAGCTCCTTAGCGGGAGGGCCCGACGAGCAGTACTTC CASSSLAGGPDEQYF
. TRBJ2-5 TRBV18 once TGTGCCAGCTCACCAGGCAACCGCCAAGAGACCCAGTACTTC CASSPGNRQETQYF
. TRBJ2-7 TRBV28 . TGTGCCACAACCAGGGGTTCGGTCGAGCAGTACTTC CATTRGSVEQYF
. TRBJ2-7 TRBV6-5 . TGTGCCAGCAGTTACTTTGACACAGCCGAGCAGTACTTC CASSYFDTAEQYF
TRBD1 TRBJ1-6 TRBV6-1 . TGTGCCAGCAGTGGAGGACAGGGTCACTATAATTCACCCCTCCACTTT CASSGGQGHYNSPLHF
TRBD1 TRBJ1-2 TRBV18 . TGTGCCAGCTCACTTAAAGAGAACAGGGGGCAGAATGGTGGCTACACCTTC CASSLKENRGQNGGYTF
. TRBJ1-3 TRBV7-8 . TGTGCCAGCAGCTTAGGTGCAGGTCTCACCTCTGGAAACACCATATATTTT CASSLGAGLTSGNTIYF
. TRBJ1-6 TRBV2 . TGTGCCAGCAGTTCAGGACAAAATAATTCACCCCTCCACTTT CASSSGQNNSPLHF
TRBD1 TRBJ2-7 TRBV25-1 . TGTGCCAGCAGGGAGACAGGGGCGGCCTACGAGCAGTACTTC CASRETGAAYEQYF
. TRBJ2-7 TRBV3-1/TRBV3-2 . TGTGCCAGCAGCCAAGGGGGGCGGGAGACCGAGCAGTACTTC CASSQGGRETEQYF
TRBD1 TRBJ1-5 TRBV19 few TGTGCCAGTAGTACATATACCGGGACAGAGTACGGTCAGCCCCAGCATTTT CASSTYTGTEYGQPQHF
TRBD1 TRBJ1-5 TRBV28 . TGTGCCAGCAGTACGACAGGGGAAGGCAATCAGCCCCAGCATTTT CASSTTGEGNQPQHF
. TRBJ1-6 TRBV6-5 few TGTGCCAGCGTGGGGAGGGTCGCTAATTCACCCCTCCACTTT CASVGRVANSPLHF
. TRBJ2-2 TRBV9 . TGTGCCAGCAGCACCCAATTGGCCACCGGGGAGCTGTTTTTT CASSTQLATGELFF
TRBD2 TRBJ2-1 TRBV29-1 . TGCAGCGTTCGGGGGGGCCGGGACTCCTCCTACAATGAGCAGTTCTTC CSVRGGRDSSYNEQFF
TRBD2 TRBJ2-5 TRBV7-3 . TGTGCCAGCAGCTTAGCTAGCGGGAGGGGGCAAGAGACCCAGTACTTC CASSLASGRGQETQYF
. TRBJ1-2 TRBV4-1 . TGCGCCAGCAGCCAAGGTTCAGCGGCCCTCTCTGGCTACACCTTC CASSQGSAALSGYTF
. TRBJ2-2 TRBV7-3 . TGTGCCAGCAGCTTACGGGGGGCCCGGGAGCTGTTTTTT CASSLRGARELFF
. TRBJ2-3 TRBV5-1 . TGCGCCAGCAGCCACTCAGGGGTAAAGGAGACAGATACGCAGTATTTT CASSHSGVKETDTQYF
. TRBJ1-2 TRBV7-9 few TGTGCCAGCAGCTTCGTGGGGGGCTATGGCTACACCTTC CASSFVGGYGYTF
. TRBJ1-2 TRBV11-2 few TGTGCCAGCAGCTTTGGGGGGTGGAAGGACTATGGCTACACCTTC CASSFGGWKDYGYTF
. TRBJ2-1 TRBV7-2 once TGTGCCAGCAGCAAACAGCCGCGGACTGAATACTCCTACAATGAGCAGTTCTTC CASSKQPRTEYSYNEQFF
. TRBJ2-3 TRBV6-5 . TGTGCCAGCAAGGGACAAGTACTCTCAGATACGCAGTATTTT CASKGQVLSDTQYF
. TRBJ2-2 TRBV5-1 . TGCGCCAGCAGCTTGGCCCTGAACACCGGGGAGCTGTTTTTT CASSLALNTGELFF
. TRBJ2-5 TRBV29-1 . TGCAGCGTAACCCTCGGGACATTCCAAGAGACCCAGTACTTC CSVTLGTFQETQYF
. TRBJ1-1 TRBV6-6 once TGTGCCAGCAGTTACTCGCGGGGATATGAAGCTTTCTTT CASSYSRGYEAFF
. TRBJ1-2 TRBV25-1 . TGTGCCAGCAGTGATCGCGACAGGCATCCTGGCTACACCTTC CASSDRDRHPGYTF
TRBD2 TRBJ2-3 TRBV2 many TGTGCCAGCAGTGAAGCTAGCGGGGGGACCACAGATACGCAGTATTTT CASSEASGGTTDTQYF